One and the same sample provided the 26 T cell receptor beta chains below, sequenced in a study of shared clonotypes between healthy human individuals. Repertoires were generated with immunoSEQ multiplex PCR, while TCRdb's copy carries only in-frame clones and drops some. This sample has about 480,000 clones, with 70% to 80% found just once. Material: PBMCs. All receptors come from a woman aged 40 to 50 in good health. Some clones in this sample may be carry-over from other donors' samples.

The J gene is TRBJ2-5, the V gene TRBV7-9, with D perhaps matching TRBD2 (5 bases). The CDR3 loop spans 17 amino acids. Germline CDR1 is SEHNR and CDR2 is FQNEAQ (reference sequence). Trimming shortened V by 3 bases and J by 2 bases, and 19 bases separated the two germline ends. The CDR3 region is CASSLFGETPDQETQYF. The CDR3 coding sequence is TGTGCCAGCAGCTTGTTTGGGGAGACTCCCGATCAAGAGACCCAGTACTTC. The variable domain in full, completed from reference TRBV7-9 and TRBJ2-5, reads DTGVSQNPRHKITKRGQNVTFRCDPISEHNRLYWYRQTLGQGPEFLTYFQNEAQLEKSRLLSDRFSAERPKGSFSTLEIQRTEQGDSAMYLCASSLFGETPDQETQYFGPGTRLLVL.

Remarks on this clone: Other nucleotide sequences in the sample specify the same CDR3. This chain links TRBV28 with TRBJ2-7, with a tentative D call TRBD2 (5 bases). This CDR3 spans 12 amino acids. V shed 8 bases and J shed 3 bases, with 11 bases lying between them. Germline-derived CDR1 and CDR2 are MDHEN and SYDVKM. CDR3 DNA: TGTGCCAGCCAGGACTCGTTCTACGAGCAGTACTTC. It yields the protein CASQDSFYEQYF. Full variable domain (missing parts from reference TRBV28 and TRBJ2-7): DVKVTQSSRYLVKRTGEKVFLECVQDMDHENMFWYRQDPGLGLRLIYFSYDVKMKEKGDIPEGYSVSREKKERFSLILESASTNQTSMYLCASQDSFYEQYFGPGTRLTVT.

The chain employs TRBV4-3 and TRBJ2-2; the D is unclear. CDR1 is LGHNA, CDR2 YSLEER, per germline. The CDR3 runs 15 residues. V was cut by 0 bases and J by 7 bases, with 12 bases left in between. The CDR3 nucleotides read TGCGCCAGCAGCCAAGATCGCACGGGCCTCGGGGAGCTGTTTTTT. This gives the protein CASSQDRTGLGELFF.

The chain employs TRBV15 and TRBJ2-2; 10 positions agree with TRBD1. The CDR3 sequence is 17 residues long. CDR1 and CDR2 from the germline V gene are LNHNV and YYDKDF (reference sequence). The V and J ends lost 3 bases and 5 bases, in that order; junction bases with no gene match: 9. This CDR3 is CATSSTGTGVRTGELFF. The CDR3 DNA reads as TGTGCCACCAGCAGCACCGGGACAGGGGTGCGGACCGGGGAGCTGTTTTTT.

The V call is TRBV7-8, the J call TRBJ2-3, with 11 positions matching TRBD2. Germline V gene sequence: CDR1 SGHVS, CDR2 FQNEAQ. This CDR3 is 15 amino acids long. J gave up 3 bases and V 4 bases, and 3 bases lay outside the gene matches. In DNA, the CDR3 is TGTGCCAGCAGCTCGTGGACTAGCGGGACAGATACGCAGTATTTT. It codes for CASSSWTSGTDTQYF.

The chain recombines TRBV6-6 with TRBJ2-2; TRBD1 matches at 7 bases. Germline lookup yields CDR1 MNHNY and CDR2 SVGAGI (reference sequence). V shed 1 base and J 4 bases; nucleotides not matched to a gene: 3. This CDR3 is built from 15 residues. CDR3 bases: TGTGCCAGCAGTTACTTACGACAGGGCACCGGGGAGCTGTTTTTT. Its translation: CASSYLRQGTGELFF.

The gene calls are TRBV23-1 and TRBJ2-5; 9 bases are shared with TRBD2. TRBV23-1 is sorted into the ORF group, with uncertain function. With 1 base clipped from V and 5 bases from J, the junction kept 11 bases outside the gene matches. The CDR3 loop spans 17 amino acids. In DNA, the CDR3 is TGCGCCAGCAGTCAATGGACTAAGCGGGAGGTTTTGGAGACCCAGTACTTC. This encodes CASSQWTKREVLETQYF.

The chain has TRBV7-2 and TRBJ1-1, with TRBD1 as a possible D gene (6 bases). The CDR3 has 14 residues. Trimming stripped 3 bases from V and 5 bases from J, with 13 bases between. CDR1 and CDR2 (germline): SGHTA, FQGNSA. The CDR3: CASSLGATRTEAFF. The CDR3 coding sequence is TGTGCCAGCAGCTTGGGGGCAACGAGGACTGAAGCTTTCTTT.

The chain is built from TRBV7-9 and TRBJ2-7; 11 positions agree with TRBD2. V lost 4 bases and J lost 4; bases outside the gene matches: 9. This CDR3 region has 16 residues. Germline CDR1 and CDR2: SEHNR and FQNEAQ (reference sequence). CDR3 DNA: TGTGCCAGCAGCTCCCCCACTAGCGGGAGTATATACGAGCAGTACTTC. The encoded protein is CASSSPTSGSIYEQYF.

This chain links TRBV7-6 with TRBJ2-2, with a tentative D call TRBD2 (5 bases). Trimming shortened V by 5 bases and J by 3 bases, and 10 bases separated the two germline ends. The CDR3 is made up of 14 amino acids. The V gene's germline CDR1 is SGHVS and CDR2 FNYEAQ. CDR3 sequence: CASSPGLYTGELFF. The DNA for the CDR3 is TGTGCCAGCAGCCCCGGACTTTACACCGGGGAGCTGTTTTTT.

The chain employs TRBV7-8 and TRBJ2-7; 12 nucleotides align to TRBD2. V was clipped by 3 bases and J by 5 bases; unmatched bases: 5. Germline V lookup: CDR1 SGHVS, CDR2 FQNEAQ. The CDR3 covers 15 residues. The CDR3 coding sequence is TGTGCCAGCAGCTTTTCTAGCGGGAGGGCCCACGAGCAGTACTTC. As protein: CASSFSSGRAHEQYF.

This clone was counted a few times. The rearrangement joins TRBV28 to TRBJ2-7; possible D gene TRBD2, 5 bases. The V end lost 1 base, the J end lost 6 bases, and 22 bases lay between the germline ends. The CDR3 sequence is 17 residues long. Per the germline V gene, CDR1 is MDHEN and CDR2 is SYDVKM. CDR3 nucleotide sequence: TGTGCCAGCAGTTTATTCGGGAAGTCGGGTAGTATTCGCGAGCAGTACTTC. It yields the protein CASSLFGKSGSIREQYF.

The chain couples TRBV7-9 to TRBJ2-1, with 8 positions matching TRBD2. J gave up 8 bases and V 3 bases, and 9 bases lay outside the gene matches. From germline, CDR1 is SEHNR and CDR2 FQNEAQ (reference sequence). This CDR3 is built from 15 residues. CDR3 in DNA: TGTGCCAGCAGCTTCCAAAGCGGGAGACCGCATGAGCAGTTCTTC. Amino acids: CASSFQSGRPHEQFF.

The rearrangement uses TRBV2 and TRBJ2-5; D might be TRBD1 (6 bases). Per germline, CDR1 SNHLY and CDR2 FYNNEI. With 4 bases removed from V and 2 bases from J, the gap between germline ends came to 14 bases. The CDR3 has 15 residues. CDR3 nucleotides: TGTGCCAGCAGTGCTGACTCGACAGGACAAGAGACCCAGTACTTC. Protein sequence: CASSADSTGQETQYF.

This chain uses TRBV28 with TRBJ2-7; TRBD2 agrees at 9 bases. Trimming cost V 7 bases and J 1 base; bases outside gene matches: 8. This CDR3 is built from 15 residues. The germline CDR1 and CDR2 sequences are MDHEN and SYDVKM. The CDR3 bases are TGTGCCAGCACCCTTAGCGGGAGTAGTTCCTACGAGCAGTACTTC. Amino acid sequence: CASTLSGSSSYEQYF.

DNA for the CDR3: TGCGCCAGCAGCTGGAGGGGTAGCGGGAATGAGCAGTTCTTC. This translates into CASSWRGSGNEQFF. This sequence joins TRBV5-1 and TRBJ2-1; 7 bases are shared with TRBD2. The germline gives CDR1 SGHRS, CDR2 YFSETQ. V was pared by 3 bases and J by 7 bases, with 7 bases of the junction left unmatched. The CDR3 spans 14 residues.

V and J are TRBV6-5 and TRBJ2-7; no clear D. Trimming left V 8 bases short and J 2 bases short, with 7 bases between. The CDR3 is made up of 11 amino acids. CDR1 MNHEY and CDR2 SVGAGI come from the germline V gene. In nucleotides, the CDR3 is TGTGCCAGCCGAAAGACCTACGAGCAGTACTTC. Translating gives CASRKTYEQYF.

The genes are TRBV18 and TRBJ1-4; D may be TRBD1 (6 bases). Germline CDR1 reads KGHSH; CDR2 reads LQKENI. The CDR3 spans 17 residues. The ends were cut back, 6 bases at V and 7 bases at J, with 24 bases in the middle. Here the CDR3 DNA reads TGTGCCAGCTCTCATGTCGTGGGGGGGCACGATGGTGAAAAACTGTTTTTT. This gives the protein CASSHVVGGHDGEKLFF.

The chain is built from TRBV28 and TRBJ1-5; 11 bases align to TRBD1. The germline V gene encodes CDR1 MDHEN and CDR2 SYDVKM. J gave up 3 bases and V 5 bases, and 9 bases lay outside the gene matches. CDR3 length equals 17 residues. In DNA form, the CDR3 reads TGTGCCAGCAGTCCCCCGGGACAGGGGGGAGTCAATCAGCCCCAGCATTTT. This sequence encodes CASSPPGQGGVNQPQHF.

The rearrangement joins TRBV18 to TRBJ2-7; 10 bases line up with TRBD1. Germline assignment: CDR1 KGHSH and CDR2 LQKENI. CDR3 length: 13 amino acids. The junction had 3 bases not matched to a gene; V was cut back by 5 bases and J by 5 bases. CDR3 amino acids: CASSGGTGDEQYF. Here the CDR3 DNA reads TGTGCCAGCTCAGGCGGGACAGGGGACGAGCAGTACTTC.

The CDR3, as DNA: TGCGCCAGCAGCTTGGAAGACAGGAGGACAGATACGCAGTATTTT. Amino acids: CASSLEDRRTDTQYF. V is TRBV5-1 and J is TRBJ2-3; D perhaps matches TRBD1 (6 bases). This CDR3 has 15 amino acids. The ends were cut back, 0 bases at V and 3 bases at J, with 11 bases in the middle. Germline V gene sequence: CDR1 SGHRS, CDR2 YFSETQ.

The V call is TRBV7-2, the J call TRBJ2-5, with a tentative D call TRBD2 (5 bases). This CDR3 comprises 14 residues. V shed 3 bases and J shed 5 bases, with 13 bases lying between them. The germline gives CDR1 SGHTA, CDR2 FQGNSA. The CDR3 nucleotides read TGTGCCAGCAGCTTTGTGGGAGATACGGAGACCCAGTACTTC. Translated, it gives CASSFVGDTETQYF.

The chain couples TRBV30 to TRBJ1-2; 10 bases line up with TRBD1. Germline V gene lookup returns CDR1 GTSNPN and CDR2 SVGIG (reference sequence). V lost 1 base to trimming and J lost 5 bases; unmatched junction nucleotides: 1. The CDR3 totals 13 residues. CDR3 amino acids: CAWSGTGGYGYTF. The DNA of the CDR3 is TGTGCCTGGAGTGGGACAGGGGGATATGGCTACACCTTC.

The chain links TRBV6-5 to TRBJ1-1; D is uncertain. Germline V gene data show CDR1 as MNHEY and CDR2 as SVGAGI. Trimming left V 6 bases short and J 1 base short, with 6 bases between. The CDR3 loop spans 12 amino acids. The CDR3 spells CASSGSNTEAFF. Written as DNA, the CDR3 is TGTGCCAGCAGCGGTTCGAACACTGAAGCTTTCTTT.

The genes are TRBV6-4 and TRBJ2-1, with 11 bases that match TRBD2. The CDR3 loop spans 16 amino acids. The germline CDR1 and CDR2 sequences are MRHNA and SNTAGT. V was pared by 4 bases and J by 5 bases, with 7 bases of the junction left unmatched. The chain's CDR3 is CASSALAGDSHNEQFF. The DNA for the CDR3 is TGTGCCAGCAGTGCACTAGCGGGAGATTCACACAATGAGCAGTTCTTC.

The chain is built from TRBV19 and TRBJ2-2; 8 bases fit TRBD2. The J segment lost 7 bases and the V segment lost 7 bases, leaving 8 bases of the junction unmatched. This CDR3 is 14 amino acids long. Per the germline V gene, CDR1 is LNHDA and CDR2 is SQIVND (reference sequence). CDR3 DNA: TGTGCCAGTAAAGAACTAGCGGAGGTCGGGGAGCTGTTTTTT. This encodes CASKELAEVGELFF.